The clone carrying this TCR beta chain was found many times. From the PCR reads, TCRdb called clonotypes with MiXCR, one entry per CDR3 protein. This sample has about 510,000 distinct CDR3 sequences, with roughly 23% found just once. The source of the sample is a study of molecular identifiers for immune sequencing clone quantification. The length of the CDR3 is 16 residues. From germline, CDR1 is MGHDK and CDR2 SYGVNS. Trimming left V 1 base short and J 1 base short, with 11 bases between. The source material was naive CD8+ T cells from blood, with Jurkat cell RNA spiked in. Documented subset: FACS-sorted CD8+CD4-CCR7+CD45RA+ naive T cells. The rearrangement joins TRBV25-1 to TRBJ2-1; the D is unclear. This TCR derives from a human donor in good health. Some libraries in this study had Jurkat cell RNA spiked in. The CDR3: CASSESWGSSYNEQFF. The CDR3, as DNA: TGTGCCAGCAGTGAATCTTGGGGTTCTTCCTACAATGAGCAGTTCTTC.